This T cell receptor (beta chain) was sequenced in a study of cytomegalovirus exposure and HLA in healthy donors. 60 Vbeta and 13 Jbeta primers were used in PCR. Libraries were prepared by immunoSEQ multiplex PCR; TCRdb keeps only in-frame clonotypes and omits some of them. This table has hundreds of thousands of clones, over 65% appearing once. This clonotype was sampled from a woman aged 55-70 years in good health and CMV-seropositive. Input material: PBMCs.

The CDR3, as DNA: TGCGCCAGCACGTCGGGAGGTCCCTCCGCAAATGGCTACACCTTC. This encodes CASTSGGPSANGYTF. The chain employs TRBV10-2 and TRBJ1-2; D is unclear. Trimming shortened V by 7 bases and J by 6 bases, and 21 bases separated the two germline ends. The CDR3 extends over 15 amino acids. The V gene's germline CDR1 is WSHSY and CDR2 SAAADI.